This T cell receptor beta chain is drawn from a study of cytomegalovirus exposure and HLA in healthy donors (dated by TCRdb to about 2017). At the level of the whole study: In an earlier analysis of approximately 640 of the donors, 276 Gb of sequence data and 117 million unique TCR beta sequences from roughly 180 million T cells were reported. About 300 gigabases of sequencing data and approximately 85 million unique TCR sequences were included in an early release covering 550 to 650 HLA-typed donors. Among the roughly 400 genotyped donors, about 85% belonged to the genetic ancestry cluster associated with self-reported Caucasian donors. The study aimed to test whether signatures of past pathogen exposure could be identified by cataloging public T cell receptors. Using immunosequencing, the study profiled T cell repertoires from fewer than 850 subjects and related those repertoires to cytomegalovirus serostatus. Besides the first cohort of around 670 subjects, a separate validation cohort made up of roughly 120 different subjects was used. High-throughput TCR immunosequencing, statistical association of individual TCRs with disease status, and machine learning were combined to predict cytomegalovirus infection status. A later analysis re-examined previously published TCR beta repertoires from roughly 720 donors and added high-resolution HLA genotyping to investigate patterns of TCR occurrence. The later analysis used no new phenotypic data to find candidate immune exposures, relying instead on TCR beta sequences and their occurrence across donors. In an earlier analysis of over 550 of the donors, high-throughput TCR beta sequencing was used to judge whether each TCR beta V gene segment behaved as functional or pseudogenic. Donor age, sex, ethnicity and CMV serostatus were collected together with the repertoire data. A later genetic analysis used genome-wide SNP genotypes for about three fifths of the 666 donors, treating that subset as a discovery cohort. All discovery cohort repertoires had been generated using a single sequencing platform. HLA typing included class I and class II loci at four-digit resolution. The number of typed donors differed by locus: about 629-630 for A, B, C, DRB1 and DQB1; some 500 for DQA1; roughly 600 for DPA1; and roughly 470 for DPB1. Because of strong linkage in the cohort, roughly five DR-DQ haplotypes were treated as single units for association and clustering. Among 398 genotyped donors of the cohort, an average of about 220,000 unique TCR beta nucleotide sequences was sequenced per donor, of which approximately 19% were non-productive. What the authors observed across the whole study: A cluster of highly shared sequence variants was judged likely to represent a technical artifact of the sequencing pipeline. Some IMGT-functional V segments, including TRBV6-2 and TRBV6-3, could not be distinguished by the 87-base-pair reads and were therefore excluded. In both the original and validation cohorts, the classifier was reported to diagnose cytomegalovirus status with high specificity and sensitivity. In vitro tests confirmed that three of the cytomegalovirus-associated TCR beta chains recognize cytomegalovirus antigens. Compared with equally common non-associated chains, HLA-associated TCR beta chains in a later analysis were more clonally expanded and had lower generation probabilities. While some public TCRs were present in many individuals, most TCR sequences turned up only very rarely across donors. An earlier analysis of roughly 570 of the donors showed that most TCR beta V segments appeared in productive rearrangements either about 87% or about 30% of the time, which broadly matched IMGT annotations. Presence/absence analyses assumed roughly uniform sequencing depth across donors, an assumption that may not hold. According to the authors, the approach could potentially be generalized to other disease states and immunological phenotypes. Because counts were too low, about 18 rarely observed V segments, including chromosome 9 orphons, were left out of the earlier analysis of approximately 500 of the donors. Correlated functional status among segregating V segments might be attributable to linkage disequilibrium, but an unknown experimental factor could not be ruled out. Because HLA typing was unavailable for some donors at each locus, only the typed subset was used in association tests. The study gave a list of roughly 150 TCR beta chains associated with cytomegalovirus. A further reported finding was that TCR beta sequences accurately predicted the HLA-A and HLA-B alleles for most subjects in the first cohort. In a later genetic analysis, fewer N-insertions in productive TCRs were reported among donors in an Asian-associated ancestry cluster than the 666-donor mean. At a false discovery rate of 0.05, a later analysis linked under 20,000 TCR beta sequences to specific HLA alleles. For the cohort, immune exposure information was limited to CMV serostatus. Only TCR beta chains were sequenced in this cohort, and the absence of alpha or paired-chain data limited detectable features. According to a later analysis, most CMV-associated TCR beta chains appeared to be HLA-restricted, and the HLA associations seemed to be driven largely by CMV exposure. V-gene and J-gene trimming of TCR beta chains was associated with a missense DCLRE1C variant in a later genetic analysis, and the association was replicated in an independent cohort. According to a later analysis, parvovirus B19, influenza, CMV and Epstein-Barr virus appeared linked to several top co-occurrence clusters. When HLA alleles, especially DR and DQ, strongly co-occurred, TCR associations were difficult to assign to individual alleles. A later analysis found that TCR association rates varied across HLA loci, with DRB1 alleles showing the most associated TCRs and HLA-C alleles the fewest.

Remarks on this clone: Its antigen has not been determined. No base quality information exists; no much larger clone differs at one position.

V lost 1 base and J lost 12 bases, and the count of bases not matched to a germline gene is 13. Per the germline V gene, SGHRS is the CDR1 and YFSETQ is the CDR2. The CDR3 spans 15 residues, from the cysteine through the phenylalanine. Only the CDR3 DNA stays, 45 bases, in frame from base 1. In total, about 650 healthy bone marrow donors made up the cohort. At the time of sampling, all cohort members were nominally healthy, though unrecorded immune exposures were likely present. The donor tested CMV seropositive, placing the donor among the 250 to 350 seropositive members of the cohort. Each donor provided a peripheral blood sample, and peripheral blood mononuclear cells were used for TCR beta sequencing. Genomic DNA extraction from the blood cell samples was performed with the Qiagen DNeasy Blood Extraction Kit. The library was prepared using the immunoSEQ multiplex PCR assay. A mixture of 60 forward primers for TCR Vbeta segments and 13 reverse primers for TCR Jbeta segments was used in the multiplex PCR. A multiplex PCR assay on genomic DNA amplified the CDR3 region of rearranged TCR beta genes. Amplified TCR beta libraries were sequenced as 87-base-pair reads on the Illumina HiSeq System. The original methods were these. Across the 600 to 700 repertoires, a later analysis counted about 81 million unique TCR beta chains, 9.5 million to 12 million of which were shared by at least two donors. To remove PCR and sequencing errors, raw reads were error-corrected and collapsed into unique sequences using a nearest-neighbor algorithm that merged closely related sequences. V, D and J gene segments were assigned by aligning CDR3 sequences to IMGT reference sequences. Each retained sequence needed at least a six-nucleotide match to both a V gene segment and a J gene segment. Rearrangements were classified as productive when the CDR3 lacked stop codons and remained in frame with V and J, and all other rearrangements were classified as non-productive. CDR3 was defined by IMGT convention, running from the second conserved V-encoded cysteine to the conserved J-encoded phenylalanine. The earlier analysis of some 600 of the donors excluded sequences that lacked an unambiguous match to a single V gene segment. An earlier analysis of 587 of the donors called V segments functional above 56.7% productive rearrangements and segregating when the between-donor standard deviation exceeded 5%. A statistical classification framework was built to diagnose cytomegalovirus status from the catalog of TCR beta chain sequences. V and J gene assignment, in a later analysis, came from comparing TCR nucleotide sequences with IMGT/GENE-DB human TR gene sequences. Using the TCRdist pipeline, a later analysis assigned CDR3 sequences along with most-parsimonious VDJ recombination scenarios. In a later analysis, every TCR beta chain was defined by the combination of its CDR3 amino acid sequence and its V-gene family, and reads without a unique V-gene family were dropped. As a way to deal with suspected cross-contamination and a sequencing artifact, a later analysis dropped 500 to 700 nucleotide sequences that were highly shared and had low generation probability. In a later analysis, a clonal expansion index was calculated for each public chain from normalized within-repertoire ranks of inferred template counts. In a later analysis, generation probabilities were computed with a VDJ recombination model fitted to out-of-frame rearrangements, and the resulting probabilities were checked against IGoR. Hypergeometric tests were used in a later analysis to score TCR-TCR, TCR-HLA and TCR-CMV co-occurrence, with a repertoire-size bias correction applied to the TCR pairs. To estimate false discovery rates, a later analysis permuted the HLA or CMV assignments 20 times. A later analysis grouped co-occurring TCRs with DBSCAN, adding TCRdist sequence similarity when clustering within HLA-allele-positive subsets. Repertoires with fewer than 30,000 or more than 120,000 public chains, plus five repertoires with anomalous nucleotide sharing, were excluded from co-occurrence clustering. This immuneACCESS table, as held by TCRdb, lists in-frame sequences with V and J called but not all clones. Of the missing ones, under half trace to an unresolved V gene in checked studies; the others have no known cause. For V, J and clone size, that table is used; D and trimming come from the DNA. Counted in this sample were about 150,000 clones; roughly three quarters of them appeared once. About 13% of the sample is in the top ten clones.

The chain is encoded by TRBV5-1 joined to TRBJ2-1; the junction holds 7 bases that match TRBD2. Material for sequencing was PBMCs. This sequence was found in a young man in good health and CMV-seropositive. The nucleotides read TGCGCCAGCAGCTTGAGAGGGCCGCCCGGGGGGTCGCAGTTCTTC. Its amino acids are CASSLRGPPGGSQFF. The full variable domain, with segments outside the CDR3 supplied by the reference TRBV5-1 and TRBJ2-1 proteins, appears as KAGVTQTPRYLIKTRGQQVTLSCSPISGHRSVSWYQQTPGQGLQFLFEYFSETQRNKGNFPGRFSGRQFSNSRSEMNVSTLELGDSALYLCASSLRGPPGGSQFFGPGTRLTVL.